This T cell receptor (beta chain) is drawn from a study of T cells in localized non-small cell lung cancer. General observations from the study: Uninvolved adjacent lung showed higher T cell clonality than tumor. Turning up in adjacent lung were a median about 56 of the top 100 tumor clones. Heterogeneity cannot be ruled out, as sequencing used one tumor region only. A higher density of T cells in blood coincided with extended overall survival.

This CDR3 is built from 17 residues. Germline-derived CDR1 and CDR2 are MGHRA and YSYEKL. J gave up 7 bases and V 1 base, and 7 bases lay outside the gene matches. TCRdb's copy holds only in-frame clones and misses some; the assay was immunoSEQ multiplex PCR. The sample holds roughly 64,000 clones; 81% are singletons and the top ten take about 4.5%. Of note for this clone: What it recognizes is unknown.

The TCR comes from a man between 40 and 70 years old with stage II lung adenocarcinoma. Sequencing used PBMCs, obtained before any cancer treatment. This sequence joins TRBV4-1 and TRBJ2-2; 12 nucleotides line up with TRBD1. The CDR3 protein is CASSQATGQGANGELFF. CDR3 nucleotide sequence: TGCGCCAGCAGCCAAGCTACGGGACAGGGGGCTAACGGGGAGCTGTTTTTT.